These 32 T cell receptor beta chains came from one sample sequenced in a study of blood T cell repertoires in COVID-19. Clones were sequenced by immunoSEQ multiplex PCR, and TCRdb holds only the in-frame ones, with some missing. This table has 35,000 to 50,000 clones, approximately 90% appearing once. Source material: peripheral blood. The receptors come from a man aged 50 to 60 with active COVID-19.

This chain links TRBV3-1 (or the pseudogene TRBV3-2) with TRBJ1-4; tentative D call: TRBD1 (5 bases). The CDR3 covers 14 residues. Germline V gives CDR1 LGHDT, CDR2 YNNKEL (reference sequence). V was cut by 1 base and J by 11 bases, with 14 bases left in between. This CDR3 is CASSQADSGGKLFF. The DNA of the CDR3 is TGTGCCAGCAGCCAAGCCGACAGTGGGGGGAAACTGTTTTTT.

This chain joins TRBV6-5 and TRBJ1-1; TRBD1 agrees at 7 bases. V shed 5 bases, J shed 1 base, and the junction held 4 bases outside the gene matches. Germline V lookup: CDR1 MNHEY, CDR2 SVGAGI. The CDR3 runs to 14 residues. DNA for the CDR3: TGTGCCAGCAGTATACAGGGGACGAACACTGAAGCTTTCTTT. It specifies CASSIQGTNTEAFF.

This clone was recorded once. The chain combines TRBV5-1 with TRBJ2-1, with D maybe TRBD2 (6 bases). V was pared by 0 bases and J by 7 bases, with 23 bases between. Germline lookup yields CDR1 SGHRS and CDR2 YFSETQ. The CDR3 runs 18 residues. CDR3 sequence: CASSLVPGRHLPRNEQFF. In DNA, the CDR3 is TGCGCCAGCAGCTTGGTCCCTGGGAGGCACCTACCAAGAAATGAGCAGTTCTTC.

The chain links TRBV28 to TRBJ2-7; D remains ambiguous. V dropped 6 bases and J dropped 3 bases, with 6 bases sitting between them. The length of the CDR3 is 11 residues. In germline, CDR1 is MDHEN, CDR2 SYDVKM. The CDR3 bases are TGTGCCAGCAGGGGCTTCTACGAGCAGTACTTC. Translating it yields CASRGFYEQYF. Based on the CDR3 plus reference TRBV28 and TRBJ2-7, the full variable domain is DVKVTQSSRYLVKRTGEKVFLECVQDMDHENMFWYRQDPGLGLRLIYFSYDVKMKEKGDIPEGYSVSREKKERFSLILESASTNQTSMYLCASRGFYEQYFGPGTRLTVT.

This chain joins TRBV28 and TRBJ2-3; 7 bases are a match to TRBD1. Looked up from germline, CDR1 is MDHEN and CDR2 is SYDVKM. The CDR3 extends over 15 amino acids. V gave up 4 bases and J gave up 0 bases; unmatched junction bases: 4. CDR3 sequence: CASSSQGVSTDTQYF. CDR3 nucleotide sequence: TGTGCCAGCAGTTCGCAGGGGGTAAGCACAGATACGCAGTATTTT.

CDR3 amino acids: CASSSAGTDIYEQYF. The DNA of the CDR3 is TGTGCCAGCAGTTCTGCCGGGACAGACATCTACGAGCAGTACTTC. The rearrangement links TRBV6-5 to TRBJ2-7; 7 bases fit TRBD1. CDR1 and CDR2 (germline): MNHEY, SVGAGI. This CDR3 has 15 amino acids. The V and J ends lost 4 bases and 3 bases, in that order; junction bases with no gene match: 9.

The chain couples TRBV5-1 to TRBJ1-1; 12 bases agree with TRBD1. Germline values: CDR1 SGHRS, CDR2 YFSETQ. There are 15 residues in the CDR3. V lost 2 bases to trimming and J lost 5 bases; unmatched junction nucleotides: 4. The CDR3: CASSLGTGGRTEAFF. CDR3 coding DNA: TGCGCCAGCAGCTTAGGGACAGGGGGCAGGACTGAAGCTTTCTTT. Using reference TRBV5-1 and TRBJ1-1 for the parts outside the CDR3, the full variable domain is KAGVTQTPRYLIKTRGQQVTLSCSPISGHRSVSWYQQTPGQGLQFLFEYFSETQRNKGNFPGRFSGRQFSNSRSEMNVSTLELGDSALYLCASSLGTGGRTEAFFGQGTRLTVV.

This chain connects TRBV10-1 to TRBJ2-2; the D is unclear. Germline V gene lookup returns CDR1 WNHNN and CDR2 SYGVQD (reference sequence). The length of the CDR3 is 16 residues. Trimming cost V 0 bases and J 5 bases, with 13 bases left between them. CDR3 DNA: TGCGCCAGCAGTGAGTCAGGAACCTCGGAGACCGGGGAGCTGTTTTTT. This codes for CASSESGTSETGELFF.

The CDR3 sequence: CASSPEAREGIYRLYGYTF. The CDR3 DNA is TGTGCCAGCTCACCAGAAGCAAGGGAGGGGATATACAGACTCTATGGCTACACCTTC. The chain links TRBV18 to TRBJ1-2; weak D call: TRBD1 (5 bases). Per germline, CDR1 KGHSH and CDR2 LQKENI. V shed 2 bases and J shed 4 bases, with 26 bases lying between them. This CDR3 has 19 residues.

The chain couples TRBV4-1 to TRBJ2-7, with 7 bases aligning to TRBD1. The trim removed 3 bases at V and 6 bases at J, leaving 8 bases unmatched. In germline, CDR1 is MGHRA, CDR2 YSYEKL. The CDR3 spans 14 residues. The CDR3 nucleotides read TGCGCCAGCAGCCAGACAGGGAACGCAGCCGAGCAGTACTTC. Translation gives CASSQTGNAAEQYF.

CDR3 sequence (DNA): TGTGCCAGCAGCCTGGGACAGGGGGTCGGAAATGAGCAGTTCTTC. Protein product: CASSLGQGVGNEQFF. The rearrangement links TRBV14 to TRBJ2-1, with 11 bases identical to TRBD1. With 4 bases clipped from V and 7 bases from J, the junction kept 6 bases outside the gene matches. CDR3 size: 15 residues. CDR1 SGHDN and CDR2 FVKESK come from the germline V gene.

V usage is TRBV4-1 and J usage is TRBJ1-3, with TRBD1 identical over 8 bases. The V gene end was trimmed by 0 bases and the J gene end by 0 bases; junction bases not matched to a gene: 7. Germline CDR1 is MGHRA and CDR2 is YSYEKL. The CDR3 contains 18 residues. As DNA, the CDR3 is TGCGCCAGCAGCCAAGAAGCGCAGGGGGCCAACTCTGGAAACACCATATATTTT. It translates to CASSQEAQGANSGNTIYF.

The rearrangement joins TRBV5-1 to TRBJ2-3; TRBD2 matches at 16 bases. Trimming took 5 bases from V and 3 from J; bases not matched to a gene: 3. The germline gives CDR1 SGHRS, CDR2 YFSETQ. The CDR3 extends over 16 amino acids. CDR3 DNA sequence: TGCGCCAGCAGGGGACTAGCGGGAGGGGCAACAGATACGCAGTATTTT. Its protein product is CASRGLAGGATDTQYF.

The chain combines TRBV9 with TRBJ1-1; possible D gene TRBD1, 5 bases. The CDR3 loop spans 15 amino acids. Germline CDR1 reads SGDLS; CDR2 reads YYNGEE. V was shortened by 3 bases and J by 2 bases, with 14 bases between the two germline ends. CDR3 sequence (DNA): TGTGCCAGCAGCGGTGACCGGGGGGGTAACACTGAAGCTTTCTTT. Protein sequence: CASSGDRGGNTEAFF.

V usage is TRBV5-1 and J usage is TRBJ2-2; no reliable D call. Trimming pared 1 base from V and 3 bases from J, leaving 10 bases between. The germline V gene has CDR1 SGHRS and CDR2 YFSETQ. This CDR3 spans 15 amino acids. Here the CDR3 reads CASSLQAADTGELFF. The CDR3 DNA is TGCGCCAGCAGCTTGCAGGCAGCCGACACCGGGGAGCTGTTTTTT.

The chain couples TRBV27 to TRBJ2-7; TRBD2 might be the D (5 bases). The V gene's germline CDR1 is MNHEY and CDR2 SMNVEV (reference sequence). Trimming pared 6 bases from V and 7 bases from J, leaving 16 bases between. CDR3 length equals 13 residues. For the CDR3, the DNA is TGTGCCAGCAGCCGGGATGAATCGGGGGAGCAGTACTTC. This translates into CASSRDESGEQYF.

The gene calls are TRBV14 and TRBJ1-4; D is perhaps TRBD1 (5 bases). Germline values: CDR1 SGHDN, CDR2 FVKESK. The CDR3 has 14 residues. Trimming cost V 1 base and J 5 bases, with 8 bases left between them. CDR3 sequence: CASSQVGGNEKLFF. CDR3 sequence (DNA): TGTGCCAGCAGCCAAGTCGGGGGGAATGAAAAACTGTTTTTT.

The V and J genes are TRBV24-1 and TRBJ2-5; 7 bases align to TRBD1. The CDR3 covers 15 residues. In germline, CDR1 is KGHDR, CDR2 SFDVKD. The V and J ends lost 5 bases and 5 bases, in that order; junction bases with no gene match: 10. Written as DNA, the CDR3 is TGTGCCACCAGTGGGAACACACAGGGGCTGGAGACCCAGTACTTC. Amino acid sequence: CATSGNTQGLETQYF.

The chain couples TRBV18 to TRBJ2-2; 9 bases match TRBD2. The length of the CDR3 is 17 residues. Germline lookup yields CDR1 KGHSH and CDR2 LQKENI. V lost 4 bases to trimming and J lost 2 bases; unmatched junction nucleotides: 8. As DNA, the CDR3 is TGTGCCAGCTCACTTGGATATAGCGGGAGAAACACCGGGGAGCTGTTTTTT. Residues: CASSLGYSGRNTGELFF. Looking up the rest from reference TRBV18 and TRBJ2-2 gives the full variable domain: NAGVMQNPRHLVRRRGQEARLRCSPMKGHSHVYWYRQLPEEGLKFMVYLQKENIIDESGMPKERFSAEFPKEGPSILRIQQVVRGDSAAYFCASSLGYSGRNTGELFFGEGSRLTVL.

CDR3: CASSRGQTDNEQFF. CDR3 DNA: TGCGCCAGCAGCCGGGGACAGACCGACAATGAGCAGTTCTTC. This sequence joins TRBV5-1 and TRBJ2-1, with 7 bases that match TRBD1. The CDR3 spans 14 residues. V gave up 4 bases and J gave up 5 bases; unmatched junction bases: 6. CDR1 is SGHRS and CDR2 is YFSETQ in the germline V gene.

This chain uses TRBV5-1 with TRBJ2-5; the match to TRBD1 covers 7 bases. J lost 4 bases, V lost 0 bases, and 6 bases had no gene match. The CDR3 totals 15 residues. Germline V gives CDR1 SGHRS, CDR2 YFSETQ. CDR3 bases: TGCGCCAGCAGCTTGGACAGGGGAACAGGAGAGACCCAGTACTTC. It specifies CASSLDRGTGETQYF.

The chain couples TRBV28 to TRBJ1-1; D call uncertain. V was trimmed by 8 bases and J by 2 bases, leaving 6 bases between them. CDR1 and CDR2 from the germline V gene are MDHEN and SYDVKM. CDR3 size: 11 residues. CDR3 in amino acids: CASLTNTEAFF. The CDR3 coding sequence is TGTGCCAGCCTGACAAACACTGAAGCTTTCTTT. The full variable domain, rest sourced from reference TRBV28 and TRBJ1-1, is DVKVTQSSRYLVKRTGEKVFLECVQDMDHENMFWYRQDPGLGLRLIYFSYDVKMKEKGDIPEGYSVSREKKERFSLILESASTNQTSMYLCASLTNTEAFFGQGTRLTVV.

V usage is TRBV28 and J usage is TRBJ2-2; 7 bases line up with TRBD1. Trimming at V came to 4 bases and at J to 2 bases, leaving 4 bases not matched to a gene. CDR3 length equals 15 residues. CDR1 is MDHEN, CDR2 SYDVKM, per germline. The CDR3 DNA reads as TGTGCCAGCAGTTCGACAGGGCGTAACACCGGGGAGCTGTTTTTT. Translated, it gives CASSSTGRNTGELFF.

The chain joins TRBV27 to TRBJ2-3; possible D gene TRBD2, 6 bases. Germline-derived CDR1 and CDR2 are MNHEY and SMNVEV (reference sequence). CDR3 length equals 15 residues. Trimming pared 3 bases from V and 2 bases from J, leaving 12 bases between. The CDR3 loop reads CASSLELASTDTQYF. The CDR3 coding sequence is TGTGCCAGCAGTTTGGAACTAGCCTCCACAGATACGCAGTATTTT.

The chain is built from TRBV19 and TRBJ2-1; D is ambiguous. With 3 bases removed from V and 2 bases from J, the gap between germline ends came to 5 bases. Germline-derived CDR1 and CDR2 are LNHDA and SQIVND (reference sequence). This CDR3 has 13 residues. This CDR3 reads CASSIQAYNEQFF. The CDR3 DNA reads TGTGCCAGTAGTATCCAGGCCTACAATGAGCAGTTCTTC.

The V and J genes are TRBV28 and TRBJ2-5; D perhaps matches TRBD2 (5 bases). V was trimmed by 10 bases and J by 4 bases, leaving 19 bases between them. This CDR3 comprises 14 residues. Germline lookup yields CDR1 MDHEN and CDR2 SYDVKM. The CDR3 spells CATQRELHRETQYF. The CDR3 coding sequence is TGTGCCACCCAGAGGGAACTTCATCGAGAGACCCAGTACTTC.

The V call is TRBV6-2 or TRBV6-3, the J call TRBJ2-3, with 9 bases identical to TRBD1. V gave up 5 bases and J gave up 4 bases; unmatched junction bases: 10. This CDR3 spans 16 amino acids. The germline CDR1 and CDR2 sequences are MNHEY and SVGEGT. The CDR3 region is CASSGTGGAGADTQYF. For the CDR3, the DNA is TGTGCCAGCAGTGGCACAGGGGGCGCGGGTGCAGATACGCAGTATTTT.

CDR3 DNA: TGCAGCGCGGTGACAGGGTCCACCGGGGAGCTGTTTTTT. Protein sequence: CSAVTGSTGELFF. The V and J genes are TRBV29-1 and TRBJ2-2; 7 positions match TRBD1. Unmatched junction bases numbered 6, after V lost 7 bases and J lost 4 bases. The CDR3 loop spans 13 amino acids. Germline CDR1 is SQVTM and CDR2 is ANQGSEA.

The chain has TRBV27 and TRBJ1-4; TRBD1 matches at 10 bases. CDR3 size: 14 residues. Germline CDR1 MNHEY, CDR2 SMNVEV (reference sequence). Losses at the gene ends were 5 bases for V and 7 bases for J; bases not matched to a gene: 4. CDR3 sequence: CASSQTGGVEKLFF. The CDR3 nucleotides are TGTGCCAGCAGTCAGACAGGGGGCGTTGAAAAACTGTTTTTT.

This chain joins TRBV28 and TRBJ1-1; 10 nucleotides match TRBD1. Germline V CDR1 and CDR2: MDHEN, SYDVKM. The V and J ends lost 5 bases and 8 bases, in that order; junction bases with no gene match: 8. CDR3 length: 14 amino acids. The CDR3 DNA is TGTGCCAGCAGTGAATCCGGGACAGGGGAAGAAGCTTTCTTT. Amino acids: CASSESGTGEEAFF.

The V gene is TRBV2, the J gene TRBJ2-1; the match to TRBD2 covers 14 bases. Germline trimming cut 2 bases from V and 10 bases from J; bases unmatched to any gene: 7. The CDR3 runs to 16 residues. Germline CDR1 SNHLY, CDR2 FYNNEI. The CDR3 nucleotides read TGTGCCAGCAGTGAAACGGGACTAGCGGGAGTAAACGAGCAGTTCTTC. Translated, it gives CASSETGLAGVNEQFF.

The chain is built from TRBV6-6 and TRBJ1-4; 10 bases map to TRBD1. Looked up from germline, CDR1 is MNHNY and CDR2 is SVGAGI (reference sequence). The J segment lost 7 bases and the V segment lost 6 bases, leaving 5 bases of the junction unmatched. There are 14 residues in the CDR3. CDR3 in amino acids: CASRDRGATEKLFF. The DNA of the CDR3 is TGTGCCAGCAGGGACAGGGGGGCTACTGAAAAACTGTTTTTT.